This T cell receptor beta chain was observed in a study of cytomegalovirus exposure and HLA in healthy donors. Profiling relied on immunoSEQ multiplex PCR, and the TCRdb table lists in-frame clones only, not all of them. The data hold roughly 200,000 clones, with roughly 81% observed a single time. The germline V gene encodes CDR1 MNHNS and CDR2 SASEGT. V shed 4 bases, J shed 4 bases, and the junction held 6 bases outside the gene matches. This CDR3 spans 17 amino acids. Notes on this clone: Its antigen is undetermined.

Study findings and constraints: The listing of roughly 160 TCR beta chains classed them as cytomegalovirus-associated.

The V and J genes are TRBV6-1 and TRBJ2-1; 14 nucleotides align to TRBD2. The specimen was PBMCs. The TCR comes from a woman in her twenties or thirties in good health and CMV-seronegative. CDR3 nucleotide sequence: TGTGCCAGCAGTGGCCCGGGACTAGCGGGAGATTACAATGAGCAGTTCTTC. The encoded protein is CASSGPGLAGDYNEQFF.